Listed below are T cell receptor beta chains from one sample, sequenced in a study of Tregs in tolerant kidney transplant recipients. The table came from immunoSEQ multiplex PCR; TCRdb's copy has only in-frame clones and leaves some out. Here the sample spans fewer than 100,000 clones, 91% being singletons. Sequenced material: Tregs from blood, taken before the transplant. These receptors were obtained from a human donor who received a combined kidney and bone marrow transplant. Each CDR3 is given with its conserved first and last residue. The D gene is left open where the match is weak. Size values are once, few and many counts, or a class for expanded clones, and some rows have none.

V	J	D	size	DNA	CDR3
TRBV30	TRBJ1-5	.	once	TGTGCCTGGAGTAGGCGAAGGGTTAGCAATCAGCCCCAGCATTTT	CAWSRRRVSNQPQHF
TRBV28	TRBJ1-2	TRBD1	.	TGTGCCAGCACCGAAGGCTCGGGACAGGGTTCTTGGAGGGGCTACACCTTC	CASTEGSGQGSWRGYTF
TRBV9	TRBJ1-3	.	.	TGTGCCAGCAGCGTAGATGGAAACACCATATATTTT	CASSVDGNTIYF
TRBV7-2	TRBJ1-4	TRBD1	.	TGTGCCAGCAGCCCTGACAGGGGCCAAGGTCTGTTTTTT	CASSPDRGQGLFF
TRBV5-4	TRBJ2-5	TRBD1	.	TGTGCCAGCAGCTTCGGACAGGGTGAGACCCAGTACTTC	CASSFGQGETQYF
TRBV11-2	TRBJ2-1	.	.	TGTGCCAGCAGCTCTCCTTCCAATGAGCAGTTCTTC	CASSSPSNEQFF
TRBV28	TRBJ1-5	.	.	TGTGCCAGCAGTCTGCTGGGAGGGCTTAGTGTCCATTTT	CASSLLGGLSVHF
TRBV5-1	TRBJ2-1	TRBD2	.	TGCGCCAGCAGTCACGTCCCGGGACTAGCGGGAAATGAGCAGTTCTTC	CASSHVPGLAGNEQFF
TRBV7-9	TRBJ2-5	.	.	TGTGCCAGCAGCTCACTTCTGACCCCTACCTTAGGCGAGACCCAGTACTTC	CASSSLLTPTLGETQYF
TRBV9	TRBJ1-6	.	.	TGTGCCAGCAGCGTAGAAAGTGATAATTCACCCCTCCACTTT	CASSVESDNSPLHF
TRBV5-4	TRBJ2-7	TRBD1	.	TGTGCCAGCAGCCGCGCGGGACAGGTCCTCTACGAGCAGTACTTC	CASSRAGQVLYEQYF
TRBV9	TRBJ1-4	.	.	TGTGCCAGCAGCGTCAGCACAACTAATGAAAAACTGTTTTTT	CASSVSTTNEKLFF
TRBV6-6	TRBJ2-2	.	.	TGTGCCAGCAGAACTACTAACACCGGGGAGCTGTTTTTT	CASRTTNTGELFF
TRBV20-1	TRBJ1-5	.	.	TGCAGTGCTGGTGAGCAGCCCCAGCATTTT	CSAGEQPQHF
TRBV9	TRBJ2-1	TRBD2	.	TGTGCCAGCAGCTACAGCGGGAGTTGGCACAATGAGCAGTTCTTC	CASSYSGSWHNEQFF
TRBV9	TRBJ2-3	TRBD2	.	TGTGCCAGCAGCGTAGGAAGTTTTGCGGGAGACGGCACAGATACGCAGTATTTT	CASSVGSFAGDGTDTQYF
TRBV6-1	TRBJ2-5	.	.	TGTGCCAGCAGGGAGGAAGAGACCCAGTACTTC	CASREEETQYF
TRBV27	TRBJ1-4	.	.	TGTGCCAGCAGTTTTGGCAGGGCTCTTTCTAATGAAAAACTGTTTTTT	CASSFGRALSNEKLFF
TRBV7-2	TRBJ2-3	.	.	TGTGCCAGCAGCTTACAACCCGATGCACGCACAGATACGCAGTATTTT	CASSLQPDARTDTQYF
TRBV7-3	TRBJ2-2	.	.	TGTGCCAGCAGCCCATCTGCCCTGAACACCGGGGAGCTGTTTTTT	CASSPSALNTGELFF
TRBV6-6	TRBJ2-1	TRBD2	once	TGTGCCAGCAGTAAGCGGGAGTCAGTCTACAATGAGCAGTTCTTC	CASSKRESVYNEQFF
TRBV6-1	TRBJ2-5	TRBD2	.	TGTGCCAGCAGTGAGCCGGGAGGCTCCGTTAGGGCCCAGTACTTC	CASSEPGGSVRAQYF
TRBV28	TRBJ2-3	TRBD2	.	TGTGCCAGCAGTTTCGCCCTAGCGGGAGGGCTGGATACGCAGTATTTT	CASSFALAGGLDTQYF
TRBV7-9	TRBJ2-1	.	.	TGTGCCAGCAGCTTAGATGTAAATGAGCAGTTCTTC	CASSLDVNEQFF
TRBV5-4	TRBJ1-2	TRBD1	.	TGTGCCAGCAGCTTGGATTCAGGGGGAAACTATGGCTACACCTTC	CASSLDSGGNYGYTF